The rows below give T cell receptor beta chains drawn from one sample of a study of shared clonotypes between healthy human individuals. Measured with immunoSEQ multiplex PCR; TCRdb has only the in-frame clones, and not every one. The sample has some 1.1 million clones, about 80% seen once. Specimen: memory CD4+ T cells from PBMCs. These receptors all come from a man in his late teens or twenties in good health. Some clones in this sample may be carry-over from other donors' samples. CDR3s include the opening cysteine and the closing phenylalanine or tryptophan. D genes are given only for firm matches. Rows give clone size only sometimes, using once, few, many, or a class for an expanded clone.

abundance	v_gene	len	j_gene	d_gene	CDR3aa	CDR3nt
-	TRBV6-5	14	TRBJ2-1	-	CASSPGTGNNEQFF	TGTGCCAGCAGTCCTGGGACGGGGAACAATGAGCAGTTCTTC
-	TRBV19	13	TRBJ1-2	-	CASSGRAGYGYTF	TGTGCCAGTAGTGGGAGGGCTGGCTATGGCTACACCTTC
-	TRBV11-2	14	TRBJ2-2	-	CASTVLREAGELFF	TGTGCCAGCACCGTATTAAGGGAAGCCGGGGAGCTGTTTTTT
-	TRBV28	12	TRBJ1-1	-	CASRILGGAAFF	TGTGCCAGCAGAATCCTGGGGGGGGCGGCTTTCTTT
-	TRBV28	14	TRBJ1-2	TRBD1	CASSAIPGGYGYTF	TGTGCCAGCAGTGCAATACCAGGGGGCTATGGCTACACCTTC
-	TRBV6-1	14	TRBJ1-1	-	CASSLQDRNTEAFF	TGTGCCAGCAGTCTTCAAGACAGGAACACTGAAGCTTTCTTT
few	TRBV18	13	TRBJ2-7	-	CASSPAPTYEQYF	TGTGCCAGCTCACCAGCCCCGACCTACGAGCAGTACTTC
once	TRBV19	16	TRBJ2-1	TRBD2	CASSRRLAGTYNEQFF	TGTGCCAGTAGCCGCCGACTAGCGGGGACCTACAATGAGCAGTTCTTC
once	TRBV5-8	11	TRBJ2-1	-	CASIMLNEQFF	TGTGCCAGCATCATGCTCAATGAGCAGTTCTTC
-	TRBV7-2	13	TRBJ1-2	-	CASSQGRFYGYTF	TGTGCCAGCAGTCAAGGCCGATTTTATGGCTACACCTTC
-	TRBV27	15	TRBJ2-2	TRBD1	CASSPGTGGPGELFF	TGTGCCAGCAGCCCCGGGACAGGGGGCCCCGGGGAGCTGTTTTTT
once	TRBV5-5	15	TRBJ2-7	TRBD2	CASSLEGGRAYEQYF	TGTGCCAGCAGCTTGGAAGGCGGGAGAGCCTACGAGCAGTACTTC